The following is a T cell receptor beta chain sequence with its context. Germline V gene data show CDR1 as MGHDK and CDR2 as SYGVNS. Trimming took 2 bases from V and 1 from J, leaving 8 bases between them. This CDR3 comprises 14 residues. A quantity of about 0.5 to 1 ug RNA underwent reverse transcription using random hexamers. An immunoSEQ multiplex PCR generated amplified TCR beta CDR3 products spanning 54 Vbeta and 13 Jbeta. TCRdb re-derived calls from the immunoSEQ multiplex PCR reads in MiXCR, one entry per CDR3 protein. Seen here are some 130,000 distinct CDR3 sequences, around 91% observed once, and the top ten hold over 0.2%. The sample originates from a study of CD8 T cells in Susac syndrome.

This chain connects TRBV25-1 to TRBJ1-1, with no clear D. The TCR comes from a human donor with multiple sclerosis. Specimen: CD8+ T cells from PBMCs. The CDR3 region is CASSEAERNTEAFF. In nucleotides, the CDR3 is TGTGCCAGCAGTGAAGCCGAAAGGAACACTGAAGCTTTCTTT. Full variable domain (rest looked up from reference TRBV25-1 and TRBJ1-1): EADIYQTPRYLVIGTGKKITLECSQTMGHDKMYWYQQDPGMELHLIHYSYGVNSTEKGDLSSESTVSRIRTEHFPLTLESARPSHTSQYLCASSEAERNTEAFFGQGTRLTVV.